This T cell receptor beta chain was captured in a study of regulatory and conventional T cells in RAG deficiency. General study points: Shannon entropy fell and Simpson indices rose in RAG-deficient patients. Shorter CDR3s in all patient subsets; >85% Treg-Tconv overlap in Omenn.

As to this clone: As yet, its antigen is unknown.

Libraries were prepared by immunoSEQ multiplex PCR; TCRdb keeps only in-frame clonotypes and omits some of them. There are some 6,700 clones in the sample; roughly 86% occur only once, and about 13% lies in the top ten. Trimming took off 2 bases at V and 2 bases at J, with 16 bases between the two ends. The germline V gene has CDR1 SQVTM and CDR2 ANQGSEA. This CDR3 contains 16 residues. This same sample was also part of a study on regulatory T cells. That study adds: The primer mix had 52 TRBV and 13 TRBJ primers. In patients, unique TRB V-J pairs were restricted and V/J usage skewed, especially in Tregs.

This chain links TRBV29-1 with TRBJ2-1; D gene uncertain. Sequenced: CD8+ T cells sorted from blood. The sequence was collected from a human donor in good health. In nucleotides, the CDR3 is TGCAGCGTTGAACCTTCGGAGCGAGACGCCTACAATGAGCAGTTCTTC. Translation: CSVEPSERDAYNEQFF.